This T cell receptor (beta chain) emerged from a study of cytomegalovirus exposure and HLA in healthy donors. CDR1 and CDR2 from the germline V gene are MNHEY and SMNVEV (reference sequence). The CDR3 is made up of 13 amino acids. V shed 6 bases and J shed 5 bases, with 10 bases lying between them. PCR involved 60 Vbeta and 13 Jbeta primers. Generated by immunoSEQ multiplex PCR, the TCRdb table keeps only in-frame clones and is missing some. The data show some 100,000 clones, about 80% seen once. The sample comprised PBMCs. The rearrangement uses TRBV27 and TRBJ1-4; TRBD1 might be the D (6 bases). This TCR was recovered from a female donor in good health and CMV-seropositive. CDR3 DNA: TGTGCCAGCAGCAGGGGCCCGAATGAAAAACTGTTTTTT. Its protein is CASSRGPNEKLFF.